This T cell receptor (beta chain) came from a study of shared clonotypes between healthy human individuals. Study-level background: The study enrolled a couple of women and a few men aged 18 to 49.

The length of the CDR3 is 13 residues. Germline V lookup: CDR1 ENHRY, CDR2 SYGVKD. Deletions cut 6 bases from V and 4 bases from J, with 12 bases between. Overall study results and limits: Memory subsets had estimated richness that was generally smaller than that of naive subsets.

The protocol was immunoSEQ multiplex PCR, while the TCRdb copy is restricted to in-frame clones and leaves out a portion. Of roughly 760,000 clones listed, around 72% are singletons. This clone has just a few counts. The antigen remains undetermined. This chain uses TRBV10-3 with TRBJ1-1; weak D call: TRBD1 (6 bases). Sequenced: memory CD4+ T cells sorted from blood. As to subset: CD45RA-negative fraction. This TCR was sampled from a woman aged 25 to 39 in good health. CDR3 protein: CAIRQGLGTEAFF. CDR3 nucleotide sequence: TGTGCCATCAGGCAGGGGTTGGGCACTGAAGCTTTCTTT.